A selection of T cell receptor beta chains follows, all from one sample in a study of cytomegalovirus exposure and HLA in healthy donors. Some clones are missing from TCRdb's copy, which holds only in-frame ones; the method was immunoSEQ multiplex PCR. This sample has about 61,000 clones; roughly 90% occur once, and the top ten carry over 1.2%. Sequencing was done on a sample of PBMCs. The receptor set was obtained from a man aged 25-45 years in good health and CMV-seropositive. Both conserved end residues are part of each CDR3. The D gene is left open where the match is weak. Clone size is shown for a subset of rows, as once, few, many or a class of expanded clone.

j_gene	d_gene	v_gene	abundance	CDR3nt	CDR3aa
TRBJ2-3	TRBD2	TRBV12-5	-	TGTGCTAGTGGTCGAGCGGGAGGTGAAGATACGCAGTATTTT	CASGRAGGEDTQYF
TRBJ2-2	TRBD2	TRBV5-1	-	TGCGCCAGCAGCTCCGGGACTAGCGGGAGCGGGGAGCTGTTTTTT	CASSSGTSGSGELFF
TRBJ2-7	TRBD2	TRBV19	few	TGTGCCAGTAGTAGGACTAGCGGGAGCCCCTACGAGCAGTACTTC	CASSRTSGSPYEQYF
TRBJ2-7	-	TRBV7-6	-	TGTGCCAGCAGCCCGGGACTGACTCCTACCTACGAGCAGTACTTC	CASSPGLTPTYEQYF
TRBJ1-2	-	TRBV6-5	-	TGTGCCAGCAGGAGTCAACCCAGCGGGAATTATGGCTACACCTTC	CASRSQPSGNYGYTF
TRBJ1-1	-	TRBV5-1	-	TGCGCCAGCTCAGATCTAGGCACTGAAGCTTTCTTT	CASSDLGTEAFF
TRBJ1-1	-	TRBV14	-	TGTGCCAGCAGCCCCTTGGACAGCGTCCGGAACACTGAAGCTTTCTTT	CASSPLDSVRNTEAFF
TRBJ1-4	-	TRBV4-2	-	TGTGCCAGCAGCCAATCTCGGGGGGTTAGTGAAAAACTGTTTTTT	CASSQSRGVSEKLFF
TRBJ2-7	-	TRBV6-4	-	TGTGCCAGCAGTGCCTGGCAGGGAGGTCCCTACGAGCAGTACTTC	CASSAWQGGPYEQYF
TRBJ2-5	-	TRBV18	-	TGTGCCAGCTCACCACCTTCGGGAGATCAAGAGACCCAGTACTTC	CASSPPSGDQETQYF
TRBJ2-1	-	TRBV7-9	-	TGTGCCAGCAGACAGGTCTCCTACAATGAGCAGTTCTTC	CASRQVSYNEQFF
TRBJ2-1	-	TRBV7-8	-	TGTGCCAGCAGCAACAGGGCAAATGAGCAGTTCTTC	CASSNRANEQFF
TRBJ2-7	TRBD1	TRBV9	-	TGTGCCAGCAGCGTAGGCCAGGGGGCCTACGAGCAGTACTTC	CASSVGQGAYEQYF
TRBJ1-5	TRBD1	TRBV10-2	-	TGCGCCAGCAGTGAAACGGGGACAGGGATCAATCAGCCCCAGCATTTT	CASSETGTGINQPQHF
TRBJ1-2	-	TRBV5-4	-	TGTGCCAGCAGAAAAGGACAGACGACTTACGGCTACACCTTC	CASRKGQTTYGYTF
TRBJ1-2	-	TRBV11-2	-	TGTGCCAGCAGCGCGCGGGACCGAGCTAACTATGGCTACACCTTC	CASSARDRANYGYTF
TRBJ2-5	TRBD2	TRBV7-8	-	TGTGCCAGCAGCTCCTTGGCGGGAGGGGAGACCCAGTACTTC	CASSSLAGGETQYF
TRBJ2-5	-	TRBV5-1	-	TGCGCCAGCAGCTTGGGTTGGGGGCAAATCCAAGAGACCCAGTACTTC	CASSLGWGQIQETQYF
TRBJ2-4	TRBD1	TRBV30	-	TGTGCCTGGAGTGTAGGTTCAGGGGGTTTCAAAGCCAAAAACATTCAGTACTTC	CAWSVGSGGFKAKNIQYF
TRBJ2-7	-	TRBV7-8	-	TGTGCCAGCAGCCCCGGAACCTGGGCCCTGGGTCACGAGCAGTACTTC	CASSPGTWALGHEQYF
TRBJ1-4	-	TRBV19	-	TGTGCCAGTAGTATATCCGCGTATGCAACTAATGAAAAACTGTTTTTT	CASSISAYATNEKLFF
TRBJ2-1	TRBD2	TRBV6-5	-	TGTGCCAGCAGTCCCAGCGGGAGTCCCTACAATGAGCAGTTCTTC	CASSPSGSPYNEQFF
TRBJ1-5	-	TRBV5-6	-	TGTGCCAGCAGCCAGGTGGGGAGCTATCAGCCCCAGCATTTT	CASSQVGSYQPQHF
TRBJ1-2	TRBD1	TRBV27	-	TGTGCCAGCAGTCCCCGACAGGGCATCTATGGCTACACCTTC	CASSPRQGIYGYTF
TRBJ2-3	-	TRBV15	-	TGTGCCACCAGCAGAGAAAGGGGTTTGGATACGCAGTATTTT	CATSRERGLDTQYF
TRBJ2-1	TRBD1	TRBV2	-	TGTGCCAGCCAGACAGGGGTTATGGATGAGCAGTTCTTC	CASQTGVMDEQFF
TRBJ2-7	-	TRBV28	-	TGTGCCAGCAGTTCAGGACAGTTCTACGAGCAGTACTTC	CASSSGQFYEQYF
TRBJ1-1	-	TRBV5-1	-	TGCGCCAGCAGCTTTGGAGGGGCCACTGAAGCTTTCTTT	CASSFGGATEAFF
TRBJ2-1	TRBD2	TRBV5-8	-	TGTGCCAGCAGCCCCTACCGACTAGCGGCCAATGAGCAGTTCTTC	CASSPYRLAANEQFF
TRBJ2-2	-	TRBV7-9	few	TGTGCCAGCAGCTTAGGGAGGGTTACCGGGGAGCTGTTTTTT	CASSLGRVTGELFF
TRBJ1-2	TRBD1	TRBV5-1	-	TGCGCCAGCAGCCCCGCGACAGGGGGTTATGGCTACACCTTC	CASSPATGGYGYTF
TRBJ2-7	-	TRBV27	-	TGTGCCAGCAGTGAAACAGGGTTTAGCTCCTACGAGCAGTACTTC	CASSETGFSSYEQYF
TRBJ1-2	-	TRBV4-1	-	TGCGCCAGCAGCCAAGGCCAGGGGACCGTCAAGGAAGCTAACTATGGCTACACCTTC	CASSQGQGTVKEANYGYTF
TRBJ1-4	-	TRBV13	-	TGTGCCAGCAGCTTAAGTCCCTGGGGGCAGGGGACTAATGAAAAACTGTTTTTT	CASSLSPWGQGTNEKLFF
TRBJ1-5	-	TRBV27	-	TGTGCCAGCAGTTTATCTGGACAGTATAGCAATCAGCCCCAGCATTTT	CASSLSGQYSNQPQHF
TRBJ2-1	TRBD2	TRBV23-1	-	TGCGCCAGCAGTTGGGACTATTCCTCCAATGAGCAGTTCTTC	CASSWDYSSNEQFF
TRBJ2-5	TRBD1	TRBV30	-	TGTGCCTGGAGTCGTAACAGGGGCTATGGGGAGACCCAGTACTTC	CAWSRNRGYGETQYF
TRBJ2-7	-	TRBV30	-	TGTGCCTGGAGTGTACTACTAGCAGACGACTACGAGCAGTACTTC	CAWSVLLADDYEQYF
TRBJ2-5	-	TRBV7-2	-	TGTGCCAGCAGCTTCTGGGCTCAGGAAGCGACCCAGTACTTC	CASSFWAQEATQYF
TRBJ1-6	-	TRBV5-1	-	TGCGCCAGCAGCTTACGACAGGAAAATTCACCCCTCCACTTT	CASSLRQENSPLHF
TRBJ1-2	-	TRBV23-1	-	TGCGCCAGCAGTCACAGGGTTGGCTACACCTTC	CASSHRVGYTF
TRBJ2-2	-	TRBV9	-	TGTGCCAGCAGCGTAGCACGGGCCGGAAGGGGTTCCGGGGAGCTGTTTTTT	CASSVARAGRGSGELFF
TRBJ2-1	-	TRBV21-1	-	TGTGCCAGCAGCAACGGAGGGTCCTACAATGAGCAGTTCTTC	CASSNGGSYNEQFF
TRBJ2-1	TRBD2	TRBV10-3	-	TGTGCCATCAGTGAGGTGACTAGCGGGATATATGGGCAGTTCTTC	CAISEVTSGIYGQFF
TRBJ2-3	TRBD2	TRBV7-9	-	TGTGCCAGCAGCTCCGGGACTACCACAGATACGCAGTATTTT	CASSSGTTTDTQYF
TRBJ2-1	TRBD2	TRBV9	-	TGTGCCAGCAGCGTAACCCTAGCGGGAGATGAGCAGTTCTTC	CASSVTLAGDEQFF
TRBJ2-1	-	TRBV25-1	-	TGTGCCAGCAGTGAACCCCCCGGTGATGTCTACAATGAGCAGTTCTTC	CASSEPPGDVYNEQFF
TRBJ2-7	-	TRBV2	-	TGTGCCAGCAACTCTTGGGGGCCGGGGGAGCAGTACTTC	CASNSWGPGEQYF
TRBJ2-7	TRBD1	TRBV13	-	TGTGCCAGCAGCTGGGGCAGGGGGACCGGAGAGCAGTACTTC	CASSWGRGTGEQYF
TRBJ2-7	TRBD2	TRBV19	-	TGTGCCAGTAGTAACGTACCGGGACTAGCGGTCGAGCAGTACTTC	CASSNVPGLAVEQYF
TRBJ1-5	-	TRBV19	-	TGTGCCAGTCAAGACACCAGCAATCAGCCCCAGCATTTT	CASQDTSNQPQHF
TRBJ2-3	-	TRBV28	-	TGTGCCTTAGGGGGTGATGCCACAGATACGCAGTATTTT	CALGGDATDTQYF
TRBJ1-1	-	TRBV28	-	TGTGCCAGCAGTTTTGGGGGGGCTTCTGAAGCTTTCTTT	CASSFGGASEAFF
TRBJ1-2	TRBD1	TRBV27	-	TGTGCCAGCACACCCCGCCAGGGGGCAGGCTATGGCTACACCTTC	CASTPRQGAGYGYTF
TRBJ1-2	TRBD1	TRBV6-1	-	TGTGCCAGCAGTGAAGGAAAAGGGCGACAGGGGCCGAGCTATGGCTACACCTTC	CASSEGKGRQGPSYGYTF
TRBJ1-4	-	TRBV7-9	-	TGTGCCAGCAGCCCAGGGTCAGCAACTAATGAAAAACTGTTTTTT	CASSPGSATNEKLFF
TRBJ2-1	-	TRBV28	-	TGTGCCAGCAGCGCTCTTCAAGCGGATGAGCAGTTCTTC	CASSALQADEQFF